This T cell receptor beta chain was captured by sequencing in a study of blood T cells in healthy people across ages. Through a sample-barcoded 5' primer and a J-beta primer mix, a second PCR was run for roughly 6 to 11 cycles. TCRdb independently ran MiXCR on the 5' RACE reads; one entry per CDR3 protein. Among roughly 1,500,000 distinct CDR3 sequences listed, about 40% were seen once. The CDR3 runs 17 residues. CDR1 is LGHNA, CDR2 YNFKEQ, per germline. The V end lost 4 bases, the J end lost 0 bases, and 16 bases lay between the germline ends. V gene TRBV4-2 combines with J gene TRBJ2-1; the D gene is possibly TRBD1 (6 bases). The sequenced sample consisted of blood. The source is a woman aged 18-30 years in good health. The CDR3 loop reads CASSPSGGRGSYNEQFF. The DNA of the CDR3 is TGTGCCAGCAGCCCCTCCGGCGGCAGGGGCTCCTACAATGAGCAGTTCTTC.